A single sample is the source of the 28 T cell receptor beta chains below, sequenced in a study of shared clonotypes between healthy human individuals. The method was immunoSEQ multiplex PCR; TCRdb's version includes in-frame clones alone and lacks a portion of them. Here the sample spans about 490,000 clones, 70% to 85% being singletons. What was sequenced was PBMCs. The origin of the receptors is a woman aged 40 to 49 in good health. Some clones in this sample may be carry-over from other donors' samples.

This clone occurred a few times. This sequence joins TRBV19 and TRBJ1-4; 7 positions agree with TRBD1. CDR1 is LNHDA and CDR2 is SQIVND in the germline V gene (reference sequence). The CDR3 is 14 residues long. With V trimmed by 6 bases and J by 8 bases, 9 bases remained unmatched. Written as DNA, the CDR3 is TGTGCCAGTAGCCCGGACAGGTGGACGGAAAAACTGTTTTTT. Amino acid sequence: CASSPDRWTEKLFF.

This rearrangement joins TRBV4-2 to TRBJ2-1; no clear D. The germline V gene has CDR1 LGHNA and CDR2 YNFKEQ. Trimming removed 2 bases at V and 9 bases at J, with 5 bases between. The CDR3 totals 11 residues. CDR3 amino acids: CASSQFVEQFF. CDR3 nucleotide sequence: TGTGCCAGCAGCCAATTTGTTGAGCAGTTCTTC.

The chain is built from TRBV28 and TRBJ2-3, with no clear D. Trimming cost V 3 bases and J 8 bases, with 6 bases left between them. Germline CDR1 and CDR2: MDHEN and SYDVKM. This CDR3 has 11 residues. CDR3 residues: CASSFEVTQYF. The CDR3 nucleotides are TGTGCCAGCAGTTTTGAAGTTACGCAGTATTTT.

V gene TRBV28 combines with J gene TRBJ1-2, with 7 bases matching TRBD1. The CDR3 has 16 residues. Unmatched junction bases numbered 14, after V lost 5 bases and J lost 5 bases. CDR1 and CDR2 from the germline V gene are MDHEN and SYDVKM. The CDR3 loop is CASSPTYRDSPYGYTF. The DNA for the CDR3 is TGTGCCAGCAGTCCAACCTATCGGGACAGCCCTTATGGCTACACCTTC.

V gene TRBV5-4 combines with J gene TRBJ1-6, with D unresolved. Trimming removed 0 bases from V and 7 bases from J, with 8 bases in between. The length of the CDR3 is 14 residues. CDR1 and CDR2 (germline): SGHNT, YYREEE (reference sequence). CDR3 in DNA: TGTGCCAGCAGCTTGGGCATAGGGAATTCACCCCTCCACTTT. Protein: CASSLGIGNSPLHF.

The chain joins TRBV30 to TRBJ1-6, with D unclear. The V and J ends lost 3 bases and 3 bases respectively, with 6 bases between them. Per germline, CDR1 GTSNPN and CDR2 SVGIG (reference sequence). CDR3 length equals 13 residues. CDR3 DNA: TGTGCCTGGAGCAGTGGCTATAATTCACCCCTCCACTTT. It translates to CAWSSGYNSPLHF. Full variable domain (outside the CDR3, taken from reference TRBV30 and TRBJ1-6): SQTIHQWPATLVQPVGSPLSLECTVEGTSNPNLYWYRQAAGRGLQLLFYSVGIGQISSEVPQNLSASRPQDRQFILSSKKLLLSDSGFYLCAWSSGYNSPLHFGNGTRLTVT.

The chain has TRBV6-5 and TRBJ2-4, with a possible D match to TRBD2 (5 bases). V dropped 8 bases and J dropped 3 bases, with 11 bases sitting between them. The length of the CDR3 is 13 residues. Germline lookup yields CDR1 MNHEY and CDR2 SVGAGI. CDR3 nucleotide sequence: TGTGCCAGCTGGGAGCGGTTCAAAAACATTCAGTACTTC. Translating gives CASWERFKNIQYF.

The V and J genes are TRBV7-9 and TRBJ1-2, with D uncertain. This CDR3 is 14 amino acids long. Germline CDR1 is SEHNR and CDR2 is FQNEAQ (reference sequence). V lost 6 bases, J lost 3 bases, and 14 bases lay in between. The CDR3 DNA reads TGTGCCAGCAGTTCCGGAAGTTTGGACTATGGCTACACCTTC. Its protein product is CASSSGSLDYGYTF.

The gene calls are TRBV27 and TRBJ2-1; 7 bases line up with TRBD2. This CDR3 spans 15 amino acids. Unmatched junction bases numbered 5, after V lost 2 bases and J lost 4 bases. The germline V gene encodes CDR1 MNHEY and CDR2 SMNVEV (reference sequence). CDR3 DNA: TGTGCCAGCAGTTTAGTAGCGGGCTTGTACAATGAGCAGTTCTTC. It codes for CASSLVAGLYNEQFF.

The chain uses TRBV6-6 and TRBJ1-1, with a tentative D call TRBD1 (5 bases). Germline V gives CDR1 MNHNY, CDR2 SVGAGI (reference sequence). Trimming removed 2 bases at V and 1 base at J, with 11 bases between. This CDR3 has 15 residues. CDR3 protein: CASSYEGQGNTEAFF. The CDR3 DNA reads as TGTGCCAGCAGTTACGAAGGGCAGGGGAACACTGAAGCTTTCTTT.

This chain connects TRBV19 to TRBJ2-1; 8 bases map to TRBD2. The germline CDR1 and CDR2 sequences are LNHDA and SQIVND (reference sequence). The length of the CDR3 is 15 residues. The ends lost 0 bases at V and 8 bases at J; junction bases unmatched: 6. CDR3 loop: CASSIDQAGADEQFF. In nucleotides, the CDR3 is TGTGCCAGTAGTATAGATCAAGCGGGAGCGGATGAGCAGTTCTTC.

The genes are TRBV11-2 and TRBJ2-2; no clear D gene. Per germline, CDR1 SGHAT and CDR2 FQNNGV. Trimming shortened V by 0 bases and J by 5 bases, and 10 bases separated the two germline ends. The CDR3 is 15 residues long. In DNA, the CDR3 is TGTGCCAGCAGCTTAGATGGTGTGAAAACCGGGGAGCTGTTTTTT. The encoded protein is CASSLDGVKTGELFF.

The V call is TRBV30, the J call TRBJ1-6, with D maybe TRBD1 (5 bases). The CDR3 is made up of 14 amino acids. The germline V and J ends were trimmed by 2 bases and 9 bases, with 14 bases remaining between them. The germline CDR1 and CDR2 sequences are GTSNPN and SVGIG (reference sequence). Here the CDR3 DNA reads TGTGCCTGGAGTCCCATTGGGGGAGGTTCACCCCTCCACTTT. The encoded protein is CAWSPIGGGSPLHF. The whole variable domain, filled in from reference TRBV30 and TRBJ1-6, reads SQTIHQWPATLVQPVGSPLSLECTVEGTSNPNLYWYRQAAGRGLQLLFYSVGIGQISSEVPQNLSASRPQDRQFILSSKKLLLSDSGFYLCAWSPIGGGSPLHFGNGTRLTVT.

The chain is built from TRBV29-1 and TRBJ1-2, with D maybe TRBD1 (5 bases). V lost 6 bases to trimming and J lost 2 bases, with 7 bases between them. This CDR3 comprises 11 residues. The germline CDR1 and CDR2 sequences are SQVTM and ANQGSEA. CDR3 amino acids: CSVQGNYGYTF. The CDR3 DNA is TGCAGCGTCCAGGGCAACTATGGCTACACCTTC. Supplemented by reference TRBV29-1 and TRBJ1-2, the full variable domain reads SAVISQKPSRDICQRGTSLTIQCQVDSQVTMMFWYRQQPGQSLTLIATANQGSEATYESGFVIDKFPISRPNLTFSTLTVSNMSPEDSSIYLCSVQGNYGYTFGSGTRLTVV.

The chain combines TRBV2 with TRBJ2-7, with no clear D. The V end was cut by 2 bases, the J end by 3 bases, with 11 bases between. Germline V gene sequence: CDR1 SNHLY, CDR2 FYNNEI. The CDR3 sequence is 14 residues long. The CDR3 DNA sequence: TGTGCCAGCAGTGAATACGGAAGCCTCTACGAGCAGTACTTC. Its translation: CASSEYGSLYEQYF.

In this sample, this clone turned up a few times. The chain employs TRBV28 and TRBJ1-1; D uncertain. The V end was cut by 6 bases, the J end by 7 bases, with 15 bases between. The germline gives CDR1 MDHEN, CDR2 SYDVKM. The CDR3 runs to 13 residues. The CDR3 coding sequence is TGTGCCAGCAGGCCCGCTGATCGGGGTGAAGCTTTCTTT. Translated: CASRPADRGEAFF.

This chain joins TRBV19 and TRBJ2-5; 10 bases map to TRBD1. The germline gives CDR1 LNHDA, CDR2 SQIVND (reference sequence). The CDR3 sequence is 18 residues long. V was pared by 5 bases and J by 5 bases, with 17 bases of the junction left unmatched. The CDR3 loop reads CASSYIYGTGVLRETQYF. The CDR3 DNA follows: TGTGCCAGTAGTTACATATACGGGACAGGGGTCCTTCGTGAGACCCAGTACTTC.

The chain is built from TRBV7-9 and TRBJ2-7, with D maybe TRBD2 (7 bases). CDR1 and CDR2 from the germline V gene are SEHNR and FQNEAQ (reference sequence). V was trimmed by 6 bases and J by 4 bases, leaving 13 bases between them. The CDR3 contains 13 residues. This CDR3 is CASRGGRGYEQYF. The CDR3 DNA reads as TGTGCCAGCAGGGGGGGGCGAGGATACGAGCAGTACTTC.

This clone has a single count. The J gene is TRBJ1-5, the V gene TRBV7-6, with no clear D. This CDR3 has 15 amino acids. CDR1 is SGHVS and CDR2 is FNYEAQ in the germline V gene. Between the trimmed V and J ends, which lost 1 base and 2 bases, there was a span of 9 bases. The CDR3 here is CASSLGAGRNQPQHF. The CDR3 nucleotides read TGTGCCAGCAGCTTAGGGGCCGGACGCAATCAGCCCCAGCATTTT. Complete variable domain (other parts from reference TRBV7-6 and TRBJ1-5): GAGVSQSPRYKVTKRGQDVALRCDPISGHVSLYWYRQALGQGPEFLTYFNYEAQQDKSGLPNDRFSAERPEGSISTLTIQRTEQRDSAMYRCASSLGAGRNQPQHFGDGTRLSIL.

The V call is TRBV5-6, the J call TRBJ2-2, with TRBD1 identical over 7 bases. This CDR3 spans 17 amino acids. Unmatched junction bases numbered 10, after V lost 2 bases and J lost 3 bases. CDR1 SGHDT and CDR2 YYEEEE come from the germline V gene. The DNA for the CDR3 is TGTGCCAGCAGCTTCCTTCACAGGGGTGGTTACACCGGGGAGCTGTTTTTT. It codes for CASSFLHRGGYTGELFF. The entire variable domain, with the rest obtained from reference TRBV5-6 and TRBJ2-2, is as follows: DAGVTQSPTHLIKTRGQQVTLRCSPKSGHDTVSWYQQALGQGPQFIFQYYEEEERQRGNFPDRFSGHQFPNYSSELNVNALLLGDSALYLCASSFLHRGGYTGELFFGEGSRLTVL.

The CDR3 region is CASHHAPGNYGYTF. The CDR3, as DNA: TGTGCCAGCCACCACGCCCCGGGTAACTATGGCTACACCTTC. The J gene is TRBJ1-2, the V gene TRBV18; D is uncertain. The germline CDR1 and CDR2 sequences are KGHSH and LQKENI. V lost 8 bases and J 1 base, leaving 14 bases between the germline ends. This CDR3 spans 14 amino acids.

The chain carries TRBV10-1 and TRBJ2-7; 9 bases fit TRBD2. The ends lost 4 bases at V and 3 bases at J; junction bases unmatched: 4. The CDR3 spans 14 residues. CDR1 is WNHNN, CDR2 SYGVQD, per germline (reference sequence). CDR3 region: CASSGAGGDYEQYF. CDR3 nucleotides: TGCGCCAGCAGTGGGGCGGGAGGGGACTACGAGCAGTACTTC.

The rearrangement uses TRBV19 and TRBJ2-1; the match to TRBD2 covers 9 bases. The CDR3 runs to 14 residues. Germline V gives CDR1 LNHDA, CDR2 SQIVND (reference sequence). Germline trimming cut 4 bases from V and 8 bases from J; bases unmatched to any gene: 6. CDR3 nucleotides: TGTGCCAGTAGTAGCGGGAGGGCCCTCCATGAGCAGTTCTTC. Protein: CASSSGRALHEQFF.

Concerning this clone: This is likely an artifact of a read error, given a far larger clone one base away. The V call is TRBV7-2, the J call TRBJ2-7; the D gene is possibly TRBD2 (5 bases). CDR3 length: 15 amino acids. Germline CDR1 reads SGHTA; CDR2 reads FQGNSA. The CDR3 nucleotides are TGTGCCAGCAGCTTAAGCGGACCGTATAATTCACCCCTCCACTTC. It codes for CASSLSGPYNSPLHF.

The CDR3 reads CASSEAAYEQYF. For the CDR3, the DNA is TGCGCCAGCAGTGAGGCTGCCTACGAGCAGTACTTC. This chain uses TRBV10-2 with TRBJ2-5; unclear D gene. Near its end, the DNA agrees better with TRBJ2-7, so the J call may be wrong. Germline V gives CDR1 WSHSY, CDR2 SAAADI. The CDR3 runs 12 residues.

The chain recombines TRBV27 with TRBJ2-3; D remains unclear. This CDR3 is 13 amino acids long. V was shortened by 3 bases and J by 3 bases, with 7 bases between the two germline ends. Germline CDR1 reads MNHEY; CDR2 reads SMNVEV (reference sequence). The CDR3 protein is CASSFIRTDTQYF. DNA of the CDR3: TGTGCCAGCAGTTTCATCCGGACAGATACGCAGTATTTT.

The chain joins TRBV6-5 to TRBJ1-2; TRBD1 matches at 7 bases. This CDR3 region has 13 residues. The germline V gene has CDR1 MNHEY and CDR2 SVGAGI. Unmatched junction bases numbered 4, after V lost 5 bases and J lost 4 bases. The CDR3 loop reads CASSVGQIYGYTF. CDR3 DNA: TGTGCCAGCAGTGTGGGACAGATCTATGGCTACACCTTC.

This rearrangement joins TRBV7-2 to TRBJ2-3, with TRBD1 matching over 10 bases. The germline V gene has CDR1 SGHTA and CDR2 FQGNSA. The CDR3 contains 16 residues. V lost 8 bases and J lost 9; bases outside the gene matches: 17. The CDR3 here is CASGNRGQGPAGTQYF. As DNA, the CDR3 is TGTGCCAGCGGCAACCGGGGACAGGGGCCCGCGGGGACGCAGTATTTT.